These T cell receptor beta chains were read from a single sample in a study of blood T cells in healthy people across ages. TCRdb re-analysed the 5' RACE reads in MiXCR, keeping a single row per CDR3 protein. The sample lists about 750,000 distinct CDR3 sequences, approximately 55% occurring once. Sequencing was done on a sample of blood. Receptor source: a man of 80 years or more in good health. Each CDR3 is given with its conserved first and last residue. Not every row has a clone size; where given, it reads once, few, many or a size class.

NA,TRBJ2-3,TRBV29-1,CSVTRSTDTQYF
once,TRBJ2-6,TRBV10-2,CASRRGQGAHGANVLTF
NA,TRBJ2-4,TRBV20-1,CSAAGTVSNIQYF
NA,TRBJ1-6,TRBV5-4,CASSLRVPLYNSPLHF
NA,TRBJ1-5,TRBV6-2/TRBV6-3,CASRPGGPNQPQHF
once,TRBJ2-1,TRBV24-1,CATRDRDRLNNEQFF
NA,TRBJ2-7,TRBV6-2/TRBV6-3,CASSSETSGRAGEQYF
NA,TRBJ1-6,TRBV5-4,CASSFSRDYSYNSPLHF
NA,TRBJ1-5,TRBV6-2/TRBV6-3,CAGSYEGNRPQHF
few,TRBJ2-7,TRBV6-1,CASSERDSWNYEQYF
once,TRBJ1-1,TRBV5-6,CASSLTGGLGSTEAFF
NA,TRBJ2-7,TRBV21-1,CASSKAGLAYEQYF
NA,TRBJ2-7,TRBV5-1,CASSSGTSEREQYF
few,TRBJ2-5,TRBV5-1,CASSPGLAGKETQYF
NA,TRBJ1-5,TRBV6-5,CASRRWGASDQPQHF
NA,TRBJ2-1,TRBV12-3/TRBV12-4,CASTAVLAGGGNEQFF
few,TRBJ1-2,TRBV12-3/TRBV12-4,CASRPGQPYGYTF
NA,TRBJ2-2,TRBV9,CASSLADPNTGELFF
NA,TRBJ2-5,TRBV7-9,CASQRDLQETQYF
NA,TRBJ2-5,TRBV2,CASYSGLAGVYQETQYF